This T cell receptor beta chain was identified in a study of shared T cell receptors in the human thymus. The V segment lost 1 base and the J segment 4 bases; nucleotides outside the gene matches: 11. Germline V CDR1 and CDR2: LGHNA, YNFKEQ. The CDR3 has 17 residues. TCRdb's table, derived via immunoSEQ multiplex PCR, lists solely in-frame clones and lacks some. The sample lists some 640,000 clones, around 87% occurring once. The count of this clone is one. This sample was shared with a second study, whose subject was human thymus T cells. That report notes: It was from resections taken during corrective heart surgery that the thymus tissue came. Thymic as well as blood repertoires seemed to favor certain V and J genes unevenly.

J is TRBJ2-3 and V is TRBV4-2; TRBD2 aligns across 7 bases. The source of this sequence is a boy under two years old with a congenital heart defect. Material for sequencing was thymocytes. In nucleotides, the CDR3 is TGTGCCAGCAGCCAAGTTAGGGAGGGGTCGCGGCCAGATACGCAGTATTTT. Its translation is CASSQVREGSRPDTQYF.